This passage covers 22 T cell receptor beta chains from one sample sequenced in a study of identical twins. TCRdb re-called the 5' RACE reads with MiXCR, one entry per CDR3 protein. The profile shows hundreds of thousands of distinct CDR3 sequences, roughly 12% of them singletons. The sample was also linked to a second study, of yellow fever vaccine responses in identical twins.

What was sequenced was CD8+ T cells sorted from blood. The receptors were sampled from a woman aged 18 to 35 in good health.

The chain employs TRBV7-9 and TRBJ1-2; D unresolved. From germline, CDR1 is SEHNR and CDR2 FQNEAQ (reference sequence). This CDR3 comprises 15 residues. Trimming took 0 bases from V and 0 from J, leaving 8 bases between them. The CDR3 DNA reads as TGTGCCAGCAGCTTAGCGGCCGAATCTAACTATGGCTACACCTTC. Protein product: CASSLAAESNYGYTF.

The chain uses TRBV15 and TRBJ2-1; D gene unclear. The ends were cut back, 7 bases at V and 5 bases at J, with 6 bases in the middle. The CDR3 is 11 residues long. Germline V lookup: CDR1 LNHNV, CDR2 YYDKDF (reference sequence). CDR3: CATMSNNEQFF. DNA for the CDR3: TGTGCCACCATGTCCAACAATGAGCAGTTCTTC.

The rearrangement joins TRBV20-1 to TRBJ2-7; 8 positions agree with TRBD2. V lost 3 bases to trimming and J lost 4 bases; unmatched junction nucleotides: 8. The CDR3 has 14 residues. CDR1 DFQATT and CDR2 SNEGSKA come from the germline V gene (reference sequence). CDR3 amino acids: CSARGPSGPYEQYV. DNA of the CDR3: TGCAGTGCTAGGGGACCTAGCGGGCCATACGAGCAGTACGTC.

This chain joins TRBV6-5 and TRBJ2-2; D gene uncertain. The CDR3 is 12 residues long. The V end lost 6 bases, the J end lost 7 bases, and 9 bases lay between the germline ends. Germline V gene data show CDR1 as MNHEY and CDR2 as SVGAGI. The CDR3 DNA reads TGTGCCAGCAGCCACGACGGCGGGGAGCTGTTTTTT. Protein product: CASSHDGGELFF.

This clonotype was found many times. The chain couples TRBV20-1 to TRBJ1-2; D is unclear. V gave up 5 bases and J gave up 0 bases, with 7 bases separating them. Germline CDR1 is DFQATT and CDR2 is SNEGSKA (reference sequence). CDR3 length equals 12 residues. As DNA, the CDR3 is TGCAGTGCTCAGGTCGCTAACTATGGCTACACCTTC. Its protein is CSAQVANYGYTF.

This clonotype was detected a few times. The CDR3 spells CASREGGVSYNEQFF. Written as DNA, the CDR3 is TGCGCCAGCAGGGAGGGGGGGGTCTCCTACAATGAGCAGTTCTTC. V and J are TRBV4-1 and TRBJ2-1, with TRBD2 as a possible D gene (7 bases). Trimming removed 6 bases at V and 0 bases at J, with 12 bases between. CDR3 size: 15 residues. Germline V gives CDR1 MGHRA, CDR2 YSYEKL.

The rearrangement links TRBV3-1 to TRBJ2-1, with TRBD2 identical over 7 bases. J gave up 0 bases and V 5 bases, and 7 bases lay outside the gene matches. Per germline, CDR1 LGHDT and CDR2 YNNKEL (reference sequence). This CDR3 spans 16 amino acids. The CDR3, as DNA: TGTGCCAGCAGCAAGACTAGCTCTTTCTCCTACAATGAGCAGTTCTTC. As protein: CASSKTSSFSYNEQFF.

This clonotype came up a few times. The chain joins TRBV25-1 to TRBJ1-2; D gene ambiguous. This CDR3 is 16 amino acids long. With 1 base removed from V and 1 base from J, the gap between germline ends came to 13 bases. Germline V gives CDR1 MGHDK, CDR2 SYGVNS. The CDR3 DNA is TGTGCCAGCAGTGAATTGTACAGCCGAGATAACTATGGCTACACCTTC. Translation gives CASSELYSRDNYGYTF.

The sample holds a few counts of this clonotype. V gene TRBV13 combines with J gene TRBJ2-2; TRBD1 aligns across 12 bases. J lost 6 bases, V lost 5 bases, and 7 bases had no gene match. CDR3 length equals 16 residues. CDR1 is PRHDT and CDR2 is FYEKMQ in the germline V gene (reference sequence). The DNA of the CDR3 is TGTGCCAGCAGCCACCGGGACAGGGGGCTGGCCGGGGAGCTGTTTTTT. Amino acid sequence: CASSHRDRGLAGELFF.

This clonotype was picked up many times. The V and J genes are TRBV7-9 and TRBJ2-7, with D tentatively TRBD1 (6 bases). Germline V gene data show CDR1 as SEHNR and CDR2 as FQNEAQ (reference sequence). This CDR3 comprises 15 residues. Trimming cost V 1 base and J 2 bases, with 12 bases left between them. The CDR3 region is CASSLVSGTPYEQYF. The CDR3 coding sequence is TGTGCCAGCAGCTTAGTCTCTGGGACACCCTACGAGCAGTACTTC. The full variable domain, completed using reference TRBV7-9 and TRBJ2-7, is DTGVSQNPRHKITKRGQNVTFRCDPISEHNRLYWYRQTLGQGPEFLTYFQNEAQLEKSRLLSDRFSAERPKGSFSTLEIQRTEQGDSAMYLCASSLVSGTPYEQYFGPGTRLTVT.

The rearrangement links TRBV7-9 to TRBJ2-7; TRBD1 might be the D (6 bases). The germline V gene encodes CDR1 SEHNR and CDR2 FQNEAQ (reference sequence). The length of the CDR3 is 12 residues. With 5 bases removed from V and 5 bases from J, the gap between germline ends came to 10 bases. The CDR3 nucleotides are TGTGCCAGCAGCCGGGACATCCACGAGCAGTACTTC. Residues: CASSRDIHEQYF.

This clonotype was observed at least ten times. The chain uses TRBV7-9 and TRBJ1-1; D ambiguous. The germline V gene has CDR1 SEHNR and CDR2 FQNEAQ (reference sequence). V was clipped by 1 base and J by 0 bases, with 0 bases between them. There are 12 residues in the CDR3. The CDR3 coding sequence is TGTGCCAGCAGCTTAGTGAACACTGAAGCTTTCTTT. It translates to CASSLVNTEAFF.

This clonotype was detected a few times. The CDR3 nucleotides read TGTGCCAGCAGCACGGGACTAGCGGGAGGGCCCGAGCAGTTCTTC. Translated, it gives CASSTGLAGGPEQFF. The V gene is TRBV7-8, the J gene TRBJ2-1, with 16 bases that match TRBD2. Germline-derived CDR1 and CDR2 are SGHVS and FQNEAQ. The J segment lost 10 bases and the V segment lost 5 bases, leaving 5 bases of the junction unmatched. The CDR3 is 15 amino acids.

This clonotype was counted only a few times. J is TRBJ2-3 and V is TRBV5-1, with a weak D call TRBD2 (6 bases). The CDR3 covers 15 residues. Germline assignment: CDR1 SGHRS and CDR2 YFSETQ. V shed 1 base and J shed 2 bases, with 11 bases lying between them. The CDR3 nucleotides are TGCGCCAGCAGCTTGCTTGGGAGGACCACAGATACGCAGTATTTT. Protein: CASSLLGRTTDTQYF.

The chain employs TRBV3-1 and TRBJ1-6, with 7 nucleotides matching TRBD1. Germline V lookup: CDR1 LGHDT, CDR2 YNNKEL (reference sequence). CDR3 length: 19 residues. The J segment lost 9 bases and the V segment lost 0 bases, leaving 17 bases of the junction unmatched. Here the CDR3 reads CASSQDLGVRRQGGSPLHF. In DNA form, the CDR3 reads TGTGCCAGCAGCCAAGATCTCGGAGTGAGGAGACAGGGAGGTTCACCCCTCCACTTT.

The genes are TRBV2 and TRBJ1-5; D gene uncertain. Germline lookup yields CDR1 SNHLY and CDR2 FYNNEI. The CDR3 contains 14 residues. Trimming stripped 2 bases from V and 6 bases from J, with 11 bases between. As DNA, the CDR3 is TGTGCCAGCAGTGAACCTGGGAATGCTCAGCCCCAGCATTTT. As protein: CASSEPGNAQPQHF. Full variable domain (remainder filled in from reference TRBV2 and TRBJ1-5): EPEVTQTPSHQVTQMGQEVILRCVPISNHLYFYWYRQILGQKVEFLVSFYNNEISEKSEIFDDQFSVERPDGSNFTLKIRSTKLEDSAMYFCASSEPGNAQPQHFGDGTRLSIL.

The table lists this clonotype with a few counts. V is TRBV5-1 and J is TRBJ2-7; D unresolved. The CDR3 contains 11 residues. Germline values: CDR1 SGHRS, CDR2 YFSETQ. V dropped 5 bases and J dropped 3 bases, with 6 bases sitting between them. This CDR3 is CASRYLYEQYV. Here the CDR3 DNA reads TGCGCCAGCAGGTACCTCTACGAGCAGTACGTC.

In this sample, this clonotype turned up a few times. The rearrangement uses TRBV6-1 and TRBJ2-1; 8 positions match TRBD2. The junction had 7 bases not matched to a gene; V was cut back by 5 bases and J by 4 bases. Germline lookup yields CDR1 MNHNS and CDR2 SASEGT. The CDR3 consists of 15 residues. CDR3 loop: CASSRAGGAYNEQFF. In nucleotides, the CDR3 is TGTGCCAGCAGTAGGGCCGGGGGGGCGTACAATGAGCAGTTCTTC.

V usage is TRBV12-3 or TRBV12-4 and J usage is TRBJ2-3; TRBD2 matches at 13 bases. CDR3 size: 15 residues. With 5 bases clipped from V and 11 bases from J, the junction kept 10 bases outside the gene matches. CDR3 DNA sequence: TGTGCCAGCAGTACCGGGACTAGCGGGGTTCTATTGCAGTATTTT. Protein: CASSTGTSGVLLQYF.

This clonotype has a handful of counts. The chain joins TRBV13 to TRBJ1-2, with D unresolved. V lost 0 bases, J lost 3 bases, and 8 bases lay in between. The CDR3 is made up of 14 amino acids. CDR1 and CDR2 from the germline V gene are PRHDT and FYEKMQ (reference sequence). CDR3 in amino acids: CASSLGSSYYGYTF. The CDR3 coding sequence is TGTGCCAGCAGCTTAGGATCCAGTTACTATGGCTACACCTTC.

This clonotype was observed at least ten times. The V and J genes are TRBV12-3 or TRBV12-4 and TRBJ2-7; D ambiguous. The CDR3 covers 14 residues. The germline V and J ends were trimmed by 3 bases and 2 bases, with 11 bases remaining between them. CDR3 sequence: CASSFSGSAYEQYF. The CDR3 region has the DNA TGTGCCAGCAGTTTTTCGGGCTCTGCCTACGAGCAGTACTTC.

This clonotype was seen many times. V is TRBV5-1 and J is TRBJ2-1, with D hard to call. In germline, CDR1 is SGHRS, CDR2 YFSETQ. The CDR3 runs 19 residues. V shed 3 bases and J shed 5 bases, with 27 bases lying between them. CDR3: CASSYLSRSRWRSDNEQFF. The CDR3 DNA sequence: TGCGCCAGCAGCTACTTGTCCCGGAGCAGGTGGCGGTCTGACAATGAGCAGTTCTTC.